One and the same sample provided the 28 T cell receptor beta chains below, sequenced in a study of T cell responses to AZD1222 COVID-19 vaccine. Sequencing was performed with immunoSEQ multiplex PCR; in TCRdb, only in-frame clones are kept and a portion is missing. The sample contains around 110,000 clones, 92% of which appear only once. Sample: peripheral blood, taken 28 days after the second AZD1222 dose. These receptors were taken from an adult who received the AZD1222 COVID-19 vaccine.

The rearrangement links TRBV7-9 to TRBJ1-2, with no clear D. V was trimmed by 3 bases and J by 8 bases, leaving 7 bases between them. CDR3 length: 11 amino acids. Looked up from germline, CDR1 is SEHNR and CDR2 is FQNEAQ (reference sequence). The CDR3 DNA reads TGTGCCAGCAGCTTGGCCGGAGGCTACACCTTC. It is translated as CASSLAGGYTF.

The genes are TRBV28 and TRBJ1-4, with unresolved D. CDR1 is MDHEN, CDR2 SYDVKM, per germline. Deletions cut 3 bases from V and 3 bases from J, with 11 bases between. The CDR3 is 15 amino acids. The CDR3 is CASSFRGSSNEKLFF. The DNA for the CDR3 is TGTGCCAGCAGTTTCCGGGGTAGTTCTAATGAAAAACTGTTTTTT.

This chain joins TRBV6-8 and TRBJ2-7; TRBD1 might be the D (6 bases). V was shortened by 11 bases and J by 3 bases, with 14 bases between the two germline ends. The CDR3 is 12 amino acids. Germline values: CDR1 MNHGY, CDR2 SAAAGT. This CDR3 reads CARSGTHYEQYF. In DNA form, the CDR3 reads TGTGCCCGTTCCGGGACACACTACGAGCAGTACTTC.

The chain carries TRBV11-2 and TRBJ2-1; 8 bases fit TRBD1. Germline V gene sequence: CDR1 SGHAT, CDR2 FQNNGV. V gave up 6 bases and J gave up 10 bases; unmatched junction bases: 11. CDR3 length equals 14 residues. Written as DNA, the CDR3 is TGTGCCAGCAGAACCACCGCAGGGGGCAACGAGCAGTTCTTC. Translation: CASRTTAGGNEQFF.

The table lists this clone with a count of one. This rearrangement joins TRBV29-1 to TRBJ2-1, with 10 bases lining up with TRBD2. The CDR3 totals 15 residues. CDR1 and CDR2 (germline): SQVTM, ANQGSEA. V shed 1 base and J 4 bases; nucleotides not matched to a gene: 4. CDR3 bases: TGCAGCGTTGAAGTAGGGACTAGCGTTTACAATGAGCAGTTCTTC. It is translated as CSVEVGTSVYNEQFF.

The gene calls are TRBV27 and TRBJ2-3; possible D gene TRBD1, 6 bases. The CDR3 is 15 amino acids. From germline, CDR1 is MNHEY and CDR2 SMNVEV (reference sequence). Trimming removed 4 bases at V and 0 bases at J, with 11 bases between. The CDR3 nucleotides read TGTGCCAGCAGTTGGTATGGGGGCAGCACAGATACGCAGTATTTT. Its translation: CASSWYGGSTDTQYF.

The chain links TRBV6-1 to TRBJ2-7; 7 bases are shared with TRBD2. This CDR3 is built from 14 residues. Germline V gene lookup returns CDR1 MNHNS and CDR2 SASEGT. J gave up 4 bases and V 2 bases, and 5 bases lay outside the gene matches. CDR3 bases: TGTGCCAGCAGTGAAATAAGGGAGGGGTACGAGCAGTACTTC. Translation gives CASSEIREGYEQYF.

The V call is TRBV18, the J call TRBJ2-1; 10 bases agree with TRBD1. Germline V gene sequence: CDR1 KGHSH, CDR2 LQKENI. The CDR3 covers 14 residues. Trimming cost V 5 bases and J 6 bases; bases outside gene matches: 4. The CDR3 protein is CASSMGQGSNEQFF. The CDR3 nucleotides read TGTGCCAGCTCAATGGGACAGGGGAGCAATGAGCAGTTCTTC.

The rearrangement links TRBV9 to TRBJ2-1, with TRBD1 matching 11 bases. CDR3 length: 15 residues. Germline CDR1 and CDR2: SGDLS and YYNGEE. After removal of 4 bases from V and 6 bases from J, the junction contained 6 bases not matched to a gene. DNA for the CDR3: TGTGCCAGCAGCCTACCGGGACAGGGGGTCAATGAGCAGTTCTTC. Translation gives CASSLPGQGVNEQFF.

The V gene is TRBV18, the J gene TRBJ2-6; no firm D call. CDR3 size: 16 residues. Trimming took off 3 bases at V and 4 bases at J, with 13 bases between the two ends. Germline CDR1 reads KGHSH; CDR2 reads LQKENI. This CDR3 reads CASSPTLGAGANVLTF. CDR3 in DNA: TGTGCCAGCTCACCTACCCTTGGCGCCGGGGCCAACGTCCTGACTTTC.

V is TRBV29-1 and J is TRBJ2-5; TRBD1 is a possible D gene (6 bases). The CDR3 length is 12 residues. The germline V and J ends were trimmed by 8 bases and 2 bases, with 12 bases remaining between them. CDR1 is SQVTM and CDR2 is ANQGSEA in the germline V gene. CDR3: CSSMQGQETQYF. DNA of the CDR3: TGCAGCTCCATGCAGGGGCAAGAGACCCAGTACTTC. Full variable domain (outside the CDR3, taken from reference TRBV29-1 and TRBJ2-5): SAVISQKPSRDICQRGTSLTIQCQVDSQVTMMFWYRQQPGQSLTLIATANQGSEATYESGFVIDKFPISRPNLTFSTLTVSNMSPEDSSIYLCSSMQGQETQYFGPGTRLLVL.

V is TRBV12-3 or TRBV12-4 and J is TRBJ2-7; TRBD1 matches 11 bases. The ends lost 6 bases at V and 7 bases at J; junction bases unmatched: 5. CDR3 size: 13 residues. The CDR3, as DNA: TGTGCCAGCAGGGACAGGGGGCTAGGAGAGCAGTACTTC. Its protein is CASRDRGLGEQYF.

This clone occurred a few times. This same CDR3 is encoded by further DNA sequences in the sample. The V gene is TRBV7-3, the J gene TRBJ1-6; D is possibly TRBD1 (6 bases). This CDR3 region has 13 residues. V lost 6 bases, J lost 7 bases, and 10 bases lay in between. Germline assignment: CDR1 SGHTA and CDR2 FQGTGA. The CDR3 loop is CASSPGANSPLHF. For the CDR3, the DNA is TGTGCCAGCAGTCCGGGGGCAAATTCACCCCTCCACTTT.

The chain has TRBV11-2 and TRBJ1-4; TRBD1 matches at 9 bases. V gave up 1 base and J gave up 3 bases; unmatched junction bases: 3. CDR3 size: 16 residues. CDR1 and CDR2 (germline): SGHAT, FQNNGV. CDR3 region: CASSLVWTGANEKLFF. DNA for the CDR3: TGTGCCAGCAGCTTAGTATGGACAGGGGCTAATGAAAAACTGTTTTTT.

The rearrangement uses TRBV30 and TRBJ1-6, with D possibly TRBD1 on 5 matching bases. The V and J ends lost 0 bases and 7 bases respectively, with 19 bases between them. The CDR3 runs 17 residues. Germline V gene lookup returns CDR1 GTSNPN and CDR2 SVGIG (reference sequence). The CDR3 spells CAWSVRALGRGNSPLHF. For the CDR3, the DNA is TGTGCCTGGAGTGTACGGGCCCTGGGGAGGGGAAATTCACCCCTCCACTTT.

In this sample, this clone turned up once. V usage is TRBV6-1 and J usage is TRBJ1-2, with 7 bases lining up with TRBD1. The CDR3 sequence is 14 residues long. Germline CDR1 MNHNS, CDR2 SASEGT. Losses at the gene ends were 3 bases for V and 1 base for J; bases not matched to a gene: 2. In DNA, the CDR3 is TGTGCCAGCAGTGAGTACAGGGGTAACTATGGCTACACCTTC. Its protein is CASSEYRGNYGYTF.

This chain links TRBV7-6 with TRBJ1-2; D remains unclear. This CDR3 is 15 amino acids long. Germline CDR1 SGHVS, CDR2 FNYEAQ. Trimming left V 1 base short and J 8 bases short, with 17 bases between. The CDR3 spells CASSLDDGSAGGYTF. CDR3 nucleotides: TGTGCCAGCAGCTTAGATGATGGCAGCGCGGGGGGCTACACCTTC.

This clone was seen just once. The chain is built from TRBV5-1 and TRBJ1-4; no clear D. V was clipped by 4 bases and J by 3 bases, with 16 bases between them. Per the germline V gene, CDR1 is SGHRS and CDR2 is YFSETQ. The CDR3 sequence is 16 residues long. The CDR3 protein is CASSLSSRTSNEKLFF. The CDR3 DNA reads TGCGCCAGCAGCCTCAGCAGTAGAACTTCTAATGAAAAACTGTTTTTT. Full variable domain (rest looked up from reference TRBV5-1 and TRBJ1-4): KAGVTQTPRYLIKTRGQQVTLSCSPISGHRSVSWYQQTPGQGLQFLFEYFSETQRNKGNFPGRFSGRQFSNSRSEMNVSTLELGDSALYLCASSLSSRTSNEKLFFGSGTQLSVL.

This clone was seen only once. The chain uses TRBV6-5 and TRBJ2-1; unclear D gene. V was pared by 0 bases and J by 8 bases, with 11 bases between. This CDR3 is built from 14 residues. The germline CDR1 and CDR2 sequences are MNHEY and SVGAGI. CDR3 nucleotide sequence: TGTGCCAGCAGTTACTCGAAAGTAGACCATGAGCAGTTCTTC. Translated: CASSYSKVDHEQFF.

V and J are TRBV4-1 and TRBJ2-1; 15 nucleotides agree with TRBD2. The V segment lost 1 base and the J segment 9 bases; nucleotides outside the gene matches: 7. This CDR3 region has 17 residues. Looked up from germline, CDR1 is MGHRA and CDR2 is YSYEKL. CDR3 sequence: CASSQVRPGLAGGEQFF. Written as DNA, the CDR3 is TGCGCCAGCAGCCAAGTTAGGCCGGGACTAGCGGGGGGTGAGCAGTTCTTC.

The V call is TRBV30, the J call TRBJ2-5, with 8 nucleotides matching TRBD1. From germline, CDR1 is GTSNPN and CDR2 SVGIG (reference sequence). This CDR3 is 15 amino acids long. V trimming: 4 bases; J trimming: 2 bases; junction bases outside the gene matches: 9. The CDR3 DNA follows: TGTGCCTGGACCCTCGGGACAGGATATCAAGAGACCCAGTACTTC. Amino acid sequence: CAWTLGTGYQETQYF.

The V and J genes are TRBV7-3 and TRBJ2-1; 15 bases are a match to TRBD2. The germline gives CDR1 SGHTA, CDR2 FQGTGA. CDR3 length equals 15 residues. The V gene end was trimmed by 4 bases and the J gene end by 9 bases; junction bases not matched to a gene: 4. CDR3 region: CASSSGLAGGTEQFF. The CDR3 DNA reads TGTGCCAGCAGCTCGGGACTAGCGGGAGGCACTGAGCAGTTCTTC.

The chain employs TRBV5-1 and TRBJ2-3; 9 nucleotides match TRBD2. The length of the CDR3 is 16 residues. Germline loops: CDR1 SGHRS, CDR2 YFSETQ. V dropped 0 bases and J dropped 0; count of bases not matched to a gene: 2. CDR3 residues: CASSLVTSGSTDTQYF. In DNA form, the CDR3 reads TGCGCCAGCAGCTTGGTGACTAGCGGTAGCACAGATACGCAGTATTTT. Complete variable domain (other parts from reference TRBV5-1 and TRBJ2-3): KAGVTQTPRYLIKTRGQQVTLSCSPISGHRSVSWYQQTPGQGLQFLFEYFSETQRNKGNFPGRFSGRQFSNSRSEMNVSTLELGDSALYLCASSLVTSGSTDTQYFGPGTRLTVL.

This clone was observed once. The rearrangement links TRBV3-1 (or the pseudogene TRBV3-2) to TRBJ2-3; D might be TRBD2 (6 bases). This CDR3 has 18 amino acids. Germline CDR1 LGHDT, CDR2 YNNKEL (reference sequence). Trimming cost V 4 bases and J 0 bases, with 20 bases left between them. In DNA form, the CDR3 reads TGTGCCAGCAGCCTGTTACGGGAGCGGCATACTAGCACAGATACGCAGTATTTT. As protein: CASSLLRERHTSTDTQYF.

This sequence joins TRBV5-1 and TRBJ2-1; no firm D call. This CDR3 comprises 14 residues. Germline V lookup: CDR1 SGHRS, CDR2 YFSETQ. With 4 bases removed from V and 8 bases from J, the gap between germline ends came to 16 bases. The CDR3 loop reads CASSLVMGIDEQFF. In nucleotides, the CDR3 is TGCGCCAGCAGCCTGGTCATGGGGATCGATGAGCAGTTCTTC.

The V call is TRBV7-3, the J call TRBJ1-2; D gene uncertain. Germline values: CDR1 SGHTA, CDR2 FQGTGA. V dropped 0 bases and J dropped 4 bases, with 15 bases sitting between them. The length of the CDR3 is 16 residues. The CDR3 spells CASSLTPNQVTYGYTF. The CDR3 DNA sequence: TGTGCCAGCAGCTTAACGCCGAATCAGGTTACCTATGGCTACACCTTC.

This chain connects TRBV28 to TRBJ1-4; 7 nucleotides align to TRBD1. The CDR3 contains 16 residues. Germline V gives CDR1 MDHEN, CDR2 SYDVKM. Trimming cost V 5 bases and J 5 bases; bases outside gene matches: 11. The CDR3 nucleotides are TGTGCCAGCAGTCCAACCCTGACAGGGAAGAATGAAAAACTGTTTTTT. Translation gives CASSPTLTGKNEKLFF.

The gene calls are TRBV7-6 and TRBJ1-6; weak D call: TRBD1 (6 bases). This CDR3 is 13 amino acids long. V was trimmed by 5 bases and J by 11 bases, leaving 13 bases between them. CDR1 and CDR2 from the germline V gene are SGHVS and FNYEAQ. The CDR3 loop is CASSKGTSTPLHF. The DNA for the CDR3 is TGTGCCAGCAGCAAAGGGACATCGACACCCCTCCACTTT.